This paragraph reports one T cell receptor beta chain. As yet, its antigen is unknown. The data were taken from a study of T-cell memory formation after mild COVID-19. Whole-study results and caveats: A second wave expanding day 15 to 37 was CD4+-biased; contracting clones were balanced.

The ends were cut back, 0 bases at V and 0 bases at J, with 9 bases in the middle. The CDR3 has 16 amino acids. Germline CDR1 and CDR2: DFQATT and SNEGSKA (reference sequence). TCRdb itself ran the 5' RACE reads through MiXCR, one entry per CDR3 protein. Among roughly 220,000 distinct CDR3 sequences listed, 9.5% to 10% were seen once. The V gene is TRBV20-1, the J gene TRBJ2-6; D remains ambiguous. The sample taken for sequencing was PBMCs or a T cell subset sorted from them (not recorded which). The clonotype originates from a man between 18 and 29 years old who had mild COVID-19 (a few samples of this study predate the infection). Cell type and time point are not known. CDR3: CSAREPGRSGANVLTF. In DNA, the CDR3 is TGCAGTGCTAGAGAGCCCGGACGCTCTGGGGCCAACGTCCTGACTTTC.